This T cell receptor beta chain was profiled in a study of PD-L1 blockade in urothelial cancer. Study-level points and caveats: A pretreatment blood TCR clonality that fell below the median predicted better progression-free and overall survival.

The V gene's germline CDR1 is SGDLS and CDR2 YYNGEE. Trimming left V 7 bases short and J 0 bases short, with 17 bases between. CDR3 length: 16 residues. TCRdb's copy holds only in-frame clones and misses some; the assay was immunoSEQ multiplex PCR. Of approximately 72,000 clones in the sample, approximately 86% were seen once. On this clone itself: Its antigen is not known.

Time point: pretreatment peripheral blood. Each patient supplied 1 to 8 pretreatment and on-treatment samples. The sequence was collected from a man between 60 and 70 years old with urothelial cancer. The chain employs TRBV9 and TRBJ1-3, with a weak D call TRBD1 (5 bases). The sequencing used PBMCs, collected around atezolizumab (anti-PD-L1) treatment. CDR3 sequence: CASGDYPGFSGNTIYF. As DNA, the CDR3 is TGTGCCAGCGGCGACTATCCAGGGTTCTCTGGAAACACCATATATTTT.